Presented here are 4 T cell receptor beta chains from one specimen sequenced in a study of blood T cell repertoires in COVID-19. Sequencing was performed with immunoSEQ multiplex PCR; in TCRdb, only in-frame clones are kept and a portion is missing. The sample has 300,000 to 400,000 clones, approximately 86% seen once. Input material: peripheral blood. The receptor source for this set is a woman aged 55 to 70 with COVID-19, enrolled during active disease.

The chain links TRBV2 to TRBJ1-5, with D possibly being TRBD1 (6 bases). The germline V and J ends were trimmed by 4 bases and 1 base, with 11 bases remaining between them. Germline lookup yields CDR1 SNHLY and CDR2 FYNNEI. The CDR3 is 15 residues long. CDR3 sequence reads: CASSGEGGSNQPQHF. The CDR3 nucleotides read TGTGCCAGCAGTGGGGAGGGGGGGAGCAATCAGCCCCAGCATTTT.

The V and J genes are TRBV4-1 and TRBJ1-6; 7 bases are a match to TRBD1. Trimming cost V 4 bases and J 6 bases; bases outside gene matches: 6. The CDR3 is made up of 15 amino acids. In germline, CDR1 is MGHRA, CDR2 YSYEKL. CDR3 loop: CASSPSSGGNSPLHF. The DNA of the CDR3 is TGCGCCAGCAGCCCCAGTTCAGGGGGTAATTCACCCCTCCACTTT.

CDR3 residues: CAIIGGQGTGELFF. CDR3 bases: TGTGCCATCATTGGGGGACAGGGGACCGGGGAGCTGTTTTTT. The chain links TRBV10-3 to TRBJ2-2; TRBD1 aligns across 10 bases. This CDR3 is built from 14 residues. Germline V CDR1 and CDR2: ENHRY, SYGVKD. The V gene end was trimmed by 7 bases and the J gene end by 5 bases; junction bases not matched to a gene: 4.

The chain recombines TRBV10-3 with TRBJ2-7, with 8 bases lining up with TRBD1. The CDR3 has 14 amino acids. Germline CDR1 ENHRY, CDR2 SYGVKD. The V gene end was trimmed by 3 bases and the J gene end by 4 bases; junction bases not matched to a gene: 5. CDR3 loop: CAISDGQGAYEQYF. In DNA form, the CDR3 reads TGTGCCATCAGTGACGGACAGGGAGCGTACGAGCAGTACTTC.